A single sample gave rise to the 17 T cell receptor beta chains below, sequenced in a study of long-term antiretroviral therapy in people with HIV. Survey-level immunoSEQ v3.0 assays were run. Measured with immunoSEQ multiplex PCR; TCRdb has only the in-frame clones, and not every one. The top ten hold around 3.1% of the sample, which has approximately 35,000 clones, around 97% seen once. Sequenced material: unsorted PBMCs, taken 6.9 years after starting antiretroviral therapy. These receptors were obtained from a man aged 30-40 years with HIV.

This chain connects TRBV6-5 to TRBJ1-5; D is unresolved. Per the germline V gene, CDR1 is MNHEY and CDR2 is SVGAGI. The CDR3 is made up of 14 amino acids. The germline V and J ends were trimmed by 8 bases and 5 bases, with 16 bases remaining between them. CDR3 sequence (DNA): TGTGCCAGCTCAAGCGTAGATGGTCATCAGCCCCAGCATTTT. This gives the protein CASSSVDGHQPQHF.

This chain links TRBV6-6 with TRBJ2-5; D not resolved. The J call is in doubt because the DNA end fits TRBJ2-7 better. CDR1 MNHNY and CDR2 SVGAGI come from the germline V gene (reference sequence). The CDR3 runs 11 residues. CDR3 sequence (DNA): TGTGCCAGCAGTTTGTACTACGAGCAGTACTTC. As protein: CASSLYYEQYF.

The J gene is TRBJ2-3, the V gene TRBV30; 7 bases match TRBD2. Losses at the gene ends were 2 bases for V and 11 bases for J; bases not matched to a gene: 7. CDR3 length equals 12 residues. Germline CDR1 and CDR2: GTSNPN and SVGIG (reference sequence). This chain's CDR3 is CAWSSLANLQYF. For the CDR3, the DNA is TGTGCCTGGAGTTCACTAGCGAACCTGCAGTATTTT.

The chain links TRBV5-1 to TRBJ2-5; 13 bases agree with TRBD2. The V and J ends lost 4 bases and 1 base, in that order; junction bases with no gene match: 4. Germline V gives CDR1 SGHRS, CDR2 YFSETQ. This CDR3 region has 16 residues. The CDR3 sequence is CASSTGLAGVQETQYF. The CDR3 DNA reads TGCGCCAGCAGCACCGGACTAGCGGGGGTCCAAGAGACCCAGTACTTC.

This chain connects TRBV11-2 to TRBJ2-3; D is unresolved. In germline, CDR1 is SGHAT, CDR2 FQNNGV. V was cut by 1 base and J by 0 bases, with 5 bases left in between. The CDR3 is 14 residues long. The CDR3 DNA reads as TGTGCCAGCAGCTTAGCCCAAAGCACAGATACGCAGTATTTT. It is translated as CASSLAQSTDTQYF.

The chain links TRBV6-5 to TRBJ2-1; TRBD1 agrees at 7 bases. CDR3 size: 15 residues. The J segment lost 6 bases and the V segment lost 2 bases, leaving 7 bases of the junction unmatched. CDR1 MNHEY and CDR2 SVGAGI come from the germline V gene. CDR3: CASSYEGAIGNEQFF. The CDR3 DNA follows: TGTGCCAGCAGTTACGAGGGGGCTATCGGCAATGAGCAGTTCTTC.

The chain links TRBV28 to TRBJ1-3; D ambiguous. V gave up 7 bases and J gave up 3 bases, with 13 bases separating them. This CDR3 region has 14 residues. Germline CDR1 is MDHEN and CDR2 is SYDVKM. The CDR3 region is CASTLIGGGNTIYF. In nucleotides, the CDR3 is TGTGCCAGCACCCTGATAGGAGGTGGAAACACCATATATTTT.

This sequence joins TRBV27 and TRBJ1-2; 8 bases line up with TRBD1. The CDR3 spans 17 residues. The V segment lost 2 bases and the J segment 4 bases; nucleotides outside the gene matches: 12. Germline V gene sequence: CDR1 MNHEY, CDR2 SMNVEV (reference sequence). CDR3: CASSLEYGQGYPYGYTF. Written as DNA, the CDR3 is TGTGCCAGCAGTTTAGAGTACGGACAGGGTTACCCCTATGGCTACACCTTC.

V is TRBV7-2 and J is TRBJ2-3; 10 positions agree with TRBD2. CDR3 length: 16 amino acids. Germline lookup yields CDR1 SGHTA and CDR2 FQGNSA. V shed 5 bases, J shed 2 bases, and the junction held 7 bases outside the gene matches. The DNA for the CDR3 is TGTGCCAGCAGCCGACAAGCGGGGGGGCACACAGATACGCAGTATTTT. Protein sequence: CASSRQAGGHTDTQYF.

The rearrangement uses TRBV5-6 and TRBJ1-1, with 10 nucleotides matching TRBD1. The CDR3 loop spans 16 amino acids. The ends lost 5 bases at V and 0 bases at J; junction bases unmatched: 7. Germline V CDR1 and CDR2: SGHDT, YYEEEE. The CDR3 is CASRTGTGDLNTEAFF. The CDR3 nucleotides are TGTGCCAGCAGAACCGGGACAGGGGATCTGAACACTGAAGCTTTCTTT.

CDR3 in DNA: TGTGCCAGTAGTATGCATTTAGGCGTAGTCCGGTACTACGAGCAGTACTTC. It codes for CASSMHLGVVRYYEQYF. V usage is TRBV19 and J usage is TRBJ2-7; D remains unclear. The CDR3 contains 17 residues. Between the trimmed V and J ends, which lost 3 bases and 3 bases, there was a span of 21 bases. Germline loops: CDR1 LNHDA, CDR2 SQIVND (reference sequence).

This clone showed up just once. The gene calls are TRBV27 and TRBJ1-3; perhaps TRBD1 as D (5 bases). CDR1 is MNHEY and CDR2 is SMNVEV in the germline V gene (reference sequence). The length of the CDR3 is 15 residues. Trimming pared 6 bases from V and 1 base from J, leaving 13 bases between. The CDR3 DNA sequence: TGTGCCAGCAGAAAATCGGACATTTCTGGAAACACCATATATTTT. Its protein product is CASRKSDISGNTIYF.

V and J are TRBV7-5 and TRBJ2-7; the table assigns TRBD1, which was not confirmed against the DNA. TRBV7-5 is deemed a pseudogene. The CDR3 is 14 residues long. For the CDR3, the DNA is TGTGCCAGAAGACCGGGACAGGGGGCCTACGAGCAGTACTTC. Translated, it gives CARRPGQGAYEQYF.

The chain joins TRBV27 to TRBJ2-1; D uncertain. Per germline, CDR1 MNHEY and CDR2 SMNVEV (reference sequence). The CDR3 length is 11 residues. The germline V and J ends were trimmed by 8 bases and 5 bases, with 7 bases remaining between them. CDR3 sequence reads: CASGPNNEQFF. The CDR3 DNA sequence: TGTGCCAGCGGACCCAACAATGAGCAGTTCTTC.

Only one count was recorded for this clone. The chain joins TRBV7-8 to TRBJ1-4; D not resolved. Trimming removed 6 bases from V and 6 bases from J, with 20 bases in between. Germline V gene sequence: CDR1 SGHVS, CDR2 FQNEAQ. The CDR3 is 16 amino acids. The CDR3 loop reads CASSFWGLGMDEKLFF. In nucleotides, the CDR3 is TGTGCCAGCAGTTTCTGGGGTTTAGGGATGGATGAAAAACTGTTTTTT.

This clone was observed once. This sequence joins TRBV14 and TRBJ1-1, with D maybe TRBD1 (5 bases). Germline V lookup: CDR1 SGHDN, CDR2 FVKESK. V was pared by 4 bases and J by 5 bases, with 17 bases between. The CDR3 covers 15 residues. In DNA form, the CDR3 reads TGTGCCAGCAGCCCCGGTGGGGCCCTGGGGACTGAAGCTTTCTTT. Encoded protein: CASSPGGALGTEAFF.

The chain joins TRBV15 to TRBJ2-5; D possibly uses TRBD1 or TRBD2 (6 bases each). Germline values: CDR1 LNHNV, CDR2 YYDKDF (reference sequence). The CDR3 loop spans 16 amino acids. V was pared by 5 bases and J by 4 bases, with 20 bases between. The CDR3 DNA sequence: TGTGCCACCAGCCCTGGGGGGCAGTTTACAGGAGAGACCCAGTACTTC. Residues: CATSPGGQFTGETQYF.